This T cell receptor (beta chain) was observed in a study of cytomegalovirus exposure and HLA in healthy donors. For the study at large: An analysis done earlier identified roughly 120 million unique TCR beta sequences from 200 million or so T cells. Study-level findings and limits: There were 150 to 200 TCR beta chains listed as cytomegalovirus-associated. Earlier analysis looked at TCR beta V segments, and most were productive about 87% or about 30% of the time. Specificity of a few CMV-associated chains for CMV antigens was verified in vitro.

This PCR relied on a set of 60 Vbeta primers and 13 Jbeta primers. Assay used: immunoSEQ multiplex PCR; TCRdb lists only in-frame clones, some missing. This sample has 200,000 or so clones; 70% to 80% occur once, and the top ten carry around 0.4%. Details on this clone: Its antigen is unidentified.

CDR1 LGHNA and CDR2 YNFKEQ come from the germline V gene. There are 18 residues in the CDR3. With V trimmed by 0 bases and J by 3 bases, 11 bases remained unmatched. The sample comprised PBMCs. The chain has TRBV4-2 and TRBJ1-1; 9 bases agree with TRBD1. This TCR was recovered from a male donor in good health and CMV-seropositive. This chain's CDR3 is CASSQERGQGRGYTEAFF. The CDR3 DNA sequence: TGTGCCAGCAGCCAAGAGCGGGGACAGGGAAGGGGCTACACTGAAGCTTTCTTT.